The source of this T cell receptor beta chain is a study of post-analysis software for immune sequencing data. Germline V CDR1 and CDR2: MNHEY, SVGEGT. The V and J ends lost 4 bases and 8 bases respectively, with 18 bases between them. This CDR3 is 15 amino acids long. Tagging with unique molecular identifiers was a feature of the TCR beta cDNA libraries. TCRdb itself ran the PCR reads through MiXCR, one entry per CDR3 protein. The sample records roughly 580,000 distinct CDR3 sequences, around 40% being singletons. Of note for this clonotype: Its antigen is not known.

General study results and limits: TRBV5-6, TRBV5-1 and TRBV20-1 belonged to a set of about 5 TRBV segments that were more frequent in patients than controls. Multiple sclerosis patients had significantly lower normalized Chao1 diversity than controls.

The chain combines TRBV6-2 or TRBV6-3 with TRBJ2-1; possibly TRBD2 for D (5 bases). The TCR comes from a girl between 10 and 17 years old with multiple sclerosis. The sequenced material came from blood. In nucleotides, the CDR3 is TGTGCCAGCAGTTCCCGGGGTTCGGGCTTAGATGAGCAGTTCTTC. As protein: CASSSRGSGLDEQFF.